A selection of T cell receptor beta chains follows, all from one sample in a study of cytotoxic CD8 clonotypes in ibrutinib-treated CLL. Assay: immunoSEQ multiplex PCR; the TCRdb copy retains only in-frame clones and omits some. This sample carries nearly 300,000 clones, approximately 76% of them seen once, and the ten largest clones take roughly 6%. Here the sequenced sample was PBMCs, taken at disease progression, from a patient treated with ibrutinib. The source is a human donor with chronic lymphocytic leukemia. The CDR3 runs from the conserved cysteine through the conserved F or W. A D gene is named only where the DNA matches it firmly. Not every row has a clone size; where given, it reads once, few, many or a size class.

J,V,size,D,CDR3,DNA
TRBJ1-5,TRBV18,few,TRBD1,CASSPATGGNQPQHF,TGTGCCAGCTCACCAGCGACAGGGGGCAATCAGCCCCAGCATTTT
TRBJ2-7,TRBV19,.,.,CASSLRGSYEQYF,TGTGCCAGTAGTTTACGCGGTTCCTACGAGCAGTACTTC
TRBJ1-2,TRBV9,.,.,CASSVARQGHYGYTF,TGTGCCAGCAGCGTAGCTAGGCAGGGCCACTATGGCTACACCTTC
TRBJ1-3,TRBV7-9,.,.,CASSLVTGRNTIYF,TGTGCCAGCAGCTTAGTAACAGGGAGAAACACCATATATTTT
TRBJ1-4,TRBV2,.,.,CASRGHTTNEKLFF,TGTGCCAGCAGGGGACATACAACTAATGAAAAACTGTTTTTT
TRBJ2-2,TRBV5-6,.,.,CASSFLTGTGELFF,TGTGCCAGCAGCTTCCTAACGGGGACCGGGGAGCTGTTTTTT
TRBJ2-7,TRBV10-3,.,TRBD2,CAIRSGRPNEQYF,TGTGCCATCCGGAGCGGGAGGCCTAACGAGCAGTACTTC
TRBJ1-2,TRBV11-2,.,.,CASIKGGRGIQRDGYTF,TGTGCCAGCATCAAGGGAGGCAGGGGTATCCAAAGGGATGGCTACACCTTC
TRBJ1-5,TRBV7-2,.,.,CASSLEGISNQPQHF,TGTGCCAGCAGCTTAGAGGGGATTAGCAATCAGCCCCAGCATTTT
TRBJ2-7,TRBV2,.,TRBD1,CASRGQLRDEQYF,TGTGCCAGCAGGGGACAGTTAAGGGACGAGCAGTACTTC